The 30 T cell receptor beta chains presented below share a single source sample, sequenced in a study of cytomegalovirus exposure and HLA in healthy donors (dated by TCRdb to 2016 to 2017). Libraries came from the immunoSEQ multiplex PCR assay. The multiplex PCR relied on a mix of 60 forward primers for TCR Vbeta segments and 13 reverse primers for TCR Jbeta segments. TCRdb retrieved this table from immuneACCESS and kept in-frame rearrangements only. Not all clones are present; in checked studies, unresolved V genes account for under half, and no reason is known for the remainder. The sample has some 150,000 clones on record, about 70% of them singletons. Almost 4% of the sample comes from the top ten. The sequenced sample was PBMCs. The receptor set was obtained from a man in his late teens or twenties in good health and CMV-seronegative.

This clone appeared a few times. The rearrangement links TRBV13 to TRBJ2-6; 10 bases are a match to TRBD1. This CDR3 is built from 19 residues. V gave up 5 bases and J gave up 2 bases; unmatched junction bases: 12. In germline, CDR1 is PRHDT, CDR2 FYEKMQ (reference sequence). CDR3: CASSPRDRGNLAGANVLTF. DNA for the CDR3: TGTGCCAGCAGCCCCCGGGACAGGGGTAACCTAGCTGGGGCCAACGTCCTGACTTTC. The variable domain in full, completed from reference TRBV13 and TRBJ2-6, reads AAGVIQSPRHLIKEKRETATLKCYPIPRHDTVYWYQQGPGQDPQFLISFYEKMQSDKGSIPDRFSAQQFSDYHSELNMSSLELGDSALYFCASSPRDRGNLAGANVLTFGAGSRLTVL.

This clone was counted between two and nine times. The rearrangement links TRBV27 to TRBJ2-7; a weak D match, TRBD2 (5 bases). This CDR3 has 16 amino acids. Germline V gene sequence: CDR1 MNHEY, CDR2 SMNVEV (reference sequence). Trimming cost V 1 base and J 3 bases, with 16 bases left between them. CDR3 sequence: CASSLLTPGWGYEQYF. The CDR3 bases are TGTGCCAGCAGTTTATTGACTCCGGGATGGGGCTACGAGCAGTACTTC.

V is TRBV28 and J is TRBJ2-5; 7 nucleotides match TRBD1. J gave up 5 bases and V 6 bases, and 6 bases lay outside the gene matches. Germline V CDR1 and CDR2: MDHEN, SYDVKM. There are 13 residues in the CDR3. The CDR3 DNA reads TGTGCCAGCAGAGCAGGGGGTAGGGAGACCCAGTACTTC. It is translated as CASRAGGRETQYF.

This sequence joins TRBV28 and TRBJ2-7; possibly TRBD2 for D (6 bases). The CDR3 has 12 residues. CDR1 and CDR2 from the germline V gene are MDHEN and SYDVKM. The CDR3 DNA follows: TGTGCGGGTGGGGACTCCCGCTACGAGCAGTACTTC. Translated, it gives CAGGDSRYEQYF.

J is TRBJ1-4 and V is TRBV15; TRBD1 matches at 7 bases. Germline V lookup: CDR1 LNHNV, CDR2 YYDKDF (reference sequence). This CDR3 region has 15 residues. After removal of 8 bases from V and 8 bases from J, the junction contained 14 bases not matched to a gene. CDR3 bases: TGTGCCACCGGACAACACAGGGGCAGGAACGAAAAACTGTTTTTT. Its translation is CATGQHRGRNEKLFF.

The rearrangement joins TRBV19 to TRBJ2-7, with D possibly TRBD2 on 6 matching bases. Germline V gives CDR1 LNHDA, CDR2 SQIVND (reference sequence). Trimming took 2 bases from V and 6 from J, leaving 11 bases between them. The CDR3 sequence is 13 residues long. The CDR3 DNA sequence: TGTGCCAGTAGTATAAGGGAGGCGTCCGAGCAGTACTTC. Its protein is CASSIREASEQYF.

The gene calls are TRBV27 and TRBJ2-7, with 8 bases matching TRBD2. The CDR3 is 16 amino acids. V was pared by 1 base and J by 6 bases, with 11 bases of the junction left unmatched. Germline V gives CDR1 MNHEY, CDR2 SMNVEV (reference sequence). The DNA of the CDR3 is TGTGCCAGCAGTTTATTGGCAGCGGGAGATCGTCGCGAGCAGTACTTC. Translation gives CASSLLAAGDRREQYF.

The rearrangement links TRBV9 to TRBJ2-1; 13 bases are a match to TRBD2. The germline V gene has CDR1 SGDLS and CDR2 YYNGEE. J was trimmed by 9 bases and V by 4 bases; bases with no gene match: 7. The length of the CDR3 is 15 residues. CDR3 loop: CASSFGLAGVLEQFF. In nucleotides, the CDR3 is TGTGCCAGCAGCTTCGGACTAGCGGGAGTACTTGAGCAGTTCTTC.

The chain uses TRBV6-1 and TRBJ1-5; D possibly corresponds to TRBD1 (5 bases). Germline V gene data show CDR1 as MNHNS and CDR2 as SASEGT. V lost 4 bases, J lost 4 bases, and 11 bases lay in between. The CDR3 is made up of 14 amino acids. CDR3 residues: CASSGGGLNQPQHF. In DNA, the CDR3 is TGTGCCAGCAGTGGGGGGGGGTTAAATCAGCCCCAGCATTTT.

This chain links TRBV29-1 with TRBJ1-2, with D maybe TRBD1 (6 bases). The V gene's germline CDR1 is SQVTM and CDR2 ANQGSEA. The ends were cut back, 4 bases at V and 8 bases at J, with 26 bases in the middle. The length of the CDR3 is 16 residues. The CDR3 region is CSVVETARGHLGGYTF. The CDR3 DNA reads as TGCAGCGTTGTGGAGACAGCGAGGGGACATTTGGGAGGCTACACCTTC.

The chain carries TRBV7-7 and TRBJ1-5; 10 bases agree with TRBD1. The CDR3 loop spans 18 amino acids. The junction had 13 bases not matched to a gene; V was cut back by 2 bases and J by 6 bases. CDR1 is SSHAT and CDR2 is FNYEAQ in the germline V gene (reference sequence). As DNA, the CDR3 is TGTGCCAGCAGCTTAACGCGTAGGACAGGGGGAAGGGGTCAGCCCCAGCATTTT. It specifies CASSLTRRTGGRGQPQHF.

The chain is built from TRBV6-5 and TRBJ1-2; TRBD1 aligns across 9 bases. The CDR3 contains 15 residues. Trimming removed 5 bases from V and 4 bases from J; junction bases left unmatched: 8. Per germline, CDR1 MNHEY and CDR2 SVGAGI. This chain's CDR3 is CASSPQGQGGYGYTF. DNA of the CDR3: TGTGCCAGCAGTCCGCAGGGACAGGGCGGCTATGGCTACACCTTC.

This clone was picked up one time. V usage is TRBV12-5 and J usage is TRBJ1-3; D is unclear. This CDR3 is built from 18 residues. Germline-derived CDR1 and CDR2 are LGHNT and FRNRAP. The V end was cut by 0 bases, the J end by 1 base, with 16 bases between. In DNA, the CDR3 is TGTGCTAGTGGTTTGGTCCATTGGGAGAGTACTTCTGGAAACACCATATATTTT. This codes for CASGLVHWESTSGNTIYF.

The genes are TRBV5-5 and TRBJ2-5; TRBD1 matches 8 bases. CDR1 and CDR2 from the germline V gene are SGHKS and YYEKEE (reference sequence). V shed 1 base and J 1 base; nucleotides not matched to a gene: 3. The CDR3 runs 15 residues. Here the CDR3 DNA reads TGTGCCAGCAGCTTGCGAACAGGGGGCCAAGAGACCCAGTACTTC. Translation gives CASSLRTGGQETQYF.

Concerning this clone itself: A far larger clone lies a single base away; this is likely a read error. The sample has other DNA sequences that encode this CDR3 too. The chain joins TRBV27 to TRBJ1-1; 8 bases align to TRBD1. With V trimmed by 9 bases and J by 7 bases, 13 bases remained unmatched. The CDR3 covers 14 residues. Germline values: CDR1 MNHEY, CDR2 SMNVEV (reference sequence). CDR3 DNA: TGTGCCAGTAGTACCATAACAACAGGGGGTGAAGCTTTCTTT. Protein sequence: CASSTITTGGEAFF.

The chain uses TRBV6-1 and TRBJ2-7; a possible D gene is TRBD2 (5 bases). The CDR3 runs to 15 residues. CDR1 is MNHNS, CDR2 SASEGT, per germline. The ends were cut back, 6 bases at V and 0 bases at J, with 15 bases in the middle. CDR3 nucleotide sequence: TGTGCCAGCAGCCGAACGTATGAGGGCTCCTACGAGCAGTACTTC. This gives the protein CASSRTYEGSYEQYF.

J is TRBJ2-2 and V is TRBV9; D might be TRBD2 (5 bases). With 7 bases removed from V and 1 base from J, the gap between germline ends came to 8 bases. CDR3 length equals 13 residues. Germline V gene lookup returns CDR1 SGDLS and CDR2 YYNGEE. The CDR3 reads CASRGVNTGELFF. The CDR3 nucleotides read TGTGCCAGCCGGGGAGTGAACACCGGGGAGCTGTTTTTT.

This chain links TRBV5-4 with TRBJ2-3; 11 bases are shared with TRBD2. Per germline, CDR1 SGHNT and CDR2 YYREEE (reference sequence). CDR3 length: 16 residues. V trimming: 4 bases; J trimming: 1 base; junction bases outside the gene matches: 5. Here the CDR3 DNA reads TGTGCCAGCAGCCGTAGACTAGCGGGGCGCACAGATACGCAGTATTTT. Protein: CASSRRLAGRTDTQYF.

This clone appeared a single time. The chain couples TRBV19 to TRBJ1-1; 8 bases align to TRBD1. Trimming removed 6 bases from V and 4 bases from J; junction bases left unmatched: 7. The CDR3 has 14 amino acids. Germline V gene sequence: CDR1 LNHDA, CDR2 SQIVND (reference sequence). The CDR3 region is CASRDRGPVTEAFF. DNA for the CDR3: TGTGCCAGTAGAGACAGGGGTCCGGTCACTGAAGCTTTCTTT.

The chain carries TRBV11-2 and TRBJ2-7; maybe TRBD1 (5 bases). Germline V gene lookup returns CDR1 SGHAT and CDR2 FQNNGV. CDR3 length equals 12 residues. Trimming took 4 bases from V and 4 from J, leaving 8 bases between them. DNA for the CDR3: TGTGCCAGCAGCTCCAACAGGTACGAGCAGTACTTC. Encoded protein: CASSSNRYEQYF.

The rearrangement links TRBV5-1 to TRBJ2-3, with 10 bases that match TRBD2. V dropped 3 bases and J dropped 6; count of bases not matched to a gene: 10. The CDR3 runs 16 residues. Germline V gene sequence: CDR1 SGHRS, CDR2 YFSETQ. In nucleotides, the CDR3 is TGCGCCAGCAGCTCCAAACTAGCGGGGCTTCTGGATACGCAGTATTTT. It encodes CASSSKLAGLLDTQYF. The full variable domain, in which reference TRBV5-1 and TRBJ2-3 provide the parts outside the CDR3, is KAGVTQTPRYLIKTRGQQVTLSCSPISGHRSVSWYQQTPGQGLQFLFEYFSETQRNKGNFPGRFSGRQFSNSRSEMNVSTLELGDSALYLCASSSKLAGLLDTQYFGPGTRLTVL.

This clone has a single count. The V call is TRBV27, the J call TRBJ2-1; 9 bases line up with TRBD2. With 5 bases clipped from V and 9 bases from J, the junction kept 11 bases outside the gene matches. The CDR3 extends over 15 amino acids. Looked up from germline, CDR1 is MNHEY and CDR2 is SMNVEV (reference sequence). The DNA of the CDR3 is TGTGCCAGCAGTGCATGCGGGGGGGCCATGTGTGAGCAGTTCTTC. Protein product: CASSACGGAMCEQFF.

The chain recombines TRBV5-1 with TRBJ2-1; TRBD1 agrees at 7 bases. V was clipped by 3 bases and J by 7 bases; unmatched bases: 10. CDR3 length: 15 residues. CDR1 and CDR2 (germline): SGHRS, YFSETQ. CDR3 in DNA: TGCGCCAGCAGCTATCGGACTTCCAGGGGGAATGAGCAGTTCTTC. Encoded protein: CASSYRTSRGNEQFF.

This chain connects TRBV28 to TRBJ2-5, with D perhaps matching TRBD2 (6 bases). Trimming left V 6 bases short and J 4 bases short, with 12 bases between. From germline, CDR1 is MDHEN and CDR2 SYDVKM. The CDR3 is made up of 13 amino acids. CDR3 loop: CASSPEGLETQYF. In DNA form, the CDR3 reads TGTGCCAGCAGCCCGGAGGGGTTAGAGACCCAGTACTTC.

V usage is TRBV15 and J usage is TRBJ1-4; a possible D gene is TRBD1 (6 bases). With 3 bases removed from V and 0 bases from J, the gap between germline ends came to 11 bases. Germline V gene sequence: CDR1 LNHNV, CDR2 YYDKDF (reference sequence). The CDR3 is 16 residues long. CDR3 protein: CATSRRQDATNEKLFF. In nucleotides, the CDR3 is TGTGCCACCAGCAGGCGACAGGACGCAACTAATGAAAAACTGTTTTTT. Based on the CDR3 plus reference TRBV15 and TRBJ1-4, the full variable domain is DAMVIQNPRYQVTQFGKPVTLSCSQTLNHNVMYWYQQKSSQAPKLLFHYYDKDFNNEADTPDNFQSRRPNTSFCFLDIRSPGLGDTAMYLCATSRRQDATNEKLFFGSGTQLSVL.

This chain joins TRBV7-9 and TRBJ2-3; D call uncertain. Trimming removed 4 bases at V and 0 bases at J, with 14 bases between. The length of the CDR3 is 16 residues. CDR1 SEHNR and CDR2 FQNEAQ come from the germline V gene (reference sequence). The CDR3 nucleotides are TGTGCCAGCAGCTCCGTGGGCTCCTCTAGCACAGATACGCAGTATTTT. Protein sequence: CASSSVGSSSTDTQYF.

The J gene is TRBJ2-2, the V gene TRBV10-2; D perhaps matches TRBD1 (5 bases). V gave up 7 bases and J gave up 5 bases, with 14 bases separating them. The CDR3 loop spans 14 amino acids. CDR1 WSHSY and CDR2 SAAADI come from the germline V gene. CDR3 bases: TGCGCCAGCACCGGAAGGGCAGGGACCGGGGAGCTGTTTTTT. Translation gives CASTGRAGTGELFF.

This chain links TRBV30 with TRBJ1-1; TRBD1 is a possible D gene (5 bases). The germline V and J ends were trimmed by 2 bases and 1 base, with 8 bases remaining between them. The germline V gene encodes CDR1 GTSNPN and CDR2 SVGIG (reference sequence). CDR3 size: 13 residues. CDR3 region: CAWSSGGNTEAFF. DNA for the CDR3: TGTGCCTGGAGTTCGGGGGGGAACACTGAAGCTTTCTTT.

The chain combines TRBV14 with TRBJ2-7, with 7 bases aligning to TRBD1. Per the germline V gene, CDR1 is SGHDN and CDR2 is FVKESK. The CDR3 loop spans 15 amino acids. V lost 1 base, J lost 3 bases, and 6 bases stayed unmatched. The CDR3 here is CASSQGQGVFYEQYF. CDR3 nucleotides: TGTGCCAGCAGCCAAGGGCAGGGGGTTTTCTACGAGCAGTACTTC.

The gene calls are TRBV5-4 and TRBJ2-3; D gene ambiguous. Germline CDR1 is SGHNT and CDR2 is YYREEE (reference sequence). This CDR3 has 17 residues. With 1 base removed from V and 1 base from J, the gap between germline ends came to 16 bases. CDR3 DNA: TGTGCCAGCAGCTTGAAGAGAGACTCAGAGGGCACAGATACGCAGTATTTT. It is translated as CASSLKRDSEGTDTQYF. The full variable domain, with the rest looked up from reference TRBV5-4 and TRBJ2-3, is ETGVTQSPTHLIKTRGQQVTLRCSSQSGHNTVSWYQQALGQGPQFIFQYYREEENGRGNFPPRFSGLQFPNYSSELNVNALELDDSALYLCASSLKRDSEGTDTQYFGPGTRLTVL.